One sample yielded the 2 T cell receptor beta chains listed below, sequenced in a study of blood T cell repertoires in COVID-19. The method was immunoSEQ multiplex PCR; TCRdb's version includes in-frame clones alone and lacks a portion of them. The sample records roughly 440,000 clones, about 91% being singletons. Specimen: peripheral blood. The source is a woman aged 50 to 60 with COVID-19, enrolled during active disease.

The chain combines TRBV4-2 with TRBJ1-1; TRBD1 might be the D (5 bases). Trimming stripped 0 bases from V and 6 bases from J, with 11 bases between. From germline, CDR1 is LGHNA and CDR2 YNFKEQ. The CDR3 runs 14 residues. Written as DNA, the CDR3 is TGTGCCAGCAGCCAAGATGACCGCAGGGCTGAAGCTTTCTTT. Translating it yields CASSQDDRRAEAFF.

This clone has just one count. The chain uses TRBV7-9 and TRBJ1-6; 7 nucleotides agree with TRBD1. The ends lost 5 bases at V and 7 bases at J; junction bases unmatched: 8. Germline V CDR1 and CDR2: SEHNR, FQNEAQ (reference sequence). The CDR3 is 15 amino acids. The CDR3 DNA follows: TGTGCCAGCAGCGAAATTACAGGGGCCAATTCACCCCTCCACTTT. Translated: CASSEITGANSPLHF.